The 9 T cell receptor beta chains given below trace back to one sample, sequenced in a study of sequential checkpoint blockade in melanoma. As for treatment: randomized to nivolumab then ipilimumab (arm A) or the reverse (arm B). Measured with immunoSEQ multiplex PCR; TCRdb has only the in-frame clones, and not every one. The table has 20,000 to 25,000 clones, approximately 81% seen once. The sample here was CD8+ T cells sorted from blood (inferred from file names), taken from a patient given nivolumab and ipilimumab in sequence. The receptor set was obtained from a human donor with melanoma.

The rearrangement joins TRBV7-9 to TRBJ1-4; 11 bases are shared with TRBD1. Trimming at V came to 4 bases and at J to 5 bases, leaving 6 bases not matched to a gene. The CDR3 runs 16 residues. Per the germline V gene, CDR1 is SEHNR and CDR2 is FQNEAQ (reference sequence). CDR3 bases: TGTGCCAGCAGCTCTCGGACAGGGGGCTTCAATGAAAAACTGTTTTTT. Protein product: CASSSRTGGFNEKLFF.

The V and J genes are TRBV27 and TRBJ2-7, with 10 bases aligning to TRBD2. Germline trimming cut 7 bases from V and 2 bases from J; bases unmatched to any gene: 8. This CDR3 is built from 15 residues. Germline CDR1 reads MNHEY; CDR2 reads SMNVEV (reference sequence). Written as DNA, the CDR3 is TGTGCCAGCACCCCTCTAGCGGGAGTGGCCTACGAGCAGTACTTC. Protein product: CASTPLAGVAYEQYF.

The sample holds a few counts of this clone. The chain has TRBV10-2 and TRBJ1-2; TRBD1 matches at 8 bases. The CDR3 runs 14 residues. CDR1 and CDR2 (germline): WSHSY, SAAADI. V was clipped by 6 bases and J by 7 bases; unmatched bases: 10. CDR3 DNA sequence: TGCGCCAGCAGGGAATACAGGGGGTTGGGTGGCTACACCTTC. This translates into CASREYRGLGGYTF.

The chain employs TRBV19 and TRBJ2-1; maybe TRBD2 (5 bases). V was pared by 6 bases and J by 10 bases, with 13 bases between. Germline V gene data show CDR1 as LNHDA and CDR2 as SQIVND (reference sequence). CDR3 length: 12 amino acids. The CDR3 protein is CASSPGAVEQFF. The CDR3 nucleotides read TGTGCCAGTAGCCCTGGAGCGGTGGAGCAGTTCTTC.

The rearrangement joins TRBV28 to TRBJ2-7; TRBD2 might be the D (5 bases). Germline V gene sequence: CDR1 MDHEN, CDR2 SYDVKM. The CDR3 extends over 14 amino acids. Trimming removed 3 bases at V and 4 bases at J, with 13 bases between. CDR3 region: CASSLLSGRYEQYF. CDR3 DNA sequence: TGTGCCAGCAGTTTGCTGTCGGGGAGATACGAGCAGTACTTC.

The CDR3 nucleotides read TGTGCCAGCAGCCCGAACCCGCGGCTCACAGATACGCAGTATTTT. It specifies CASSPNPRLTDTQYF. The chain carries TRBV27 and TRBJ2-3, with no clear D. The V end lost 6 bases, the J end lost 2 bases, and 15 bases lay between the germline ends. The CDR3 contains 15 residues. The germline CDR1 and CDR2 sequences are MNHEY and SMNVEV (reference sequence).

J is TRBJ2-4 and V is TRBV11-2, with D tentatively TRBD1 (6 bases). The CDR3 covers 14 residues. V lost 5 bases and J 10 bases, leaving 18 bases between the germline ends. CDR1 and CDR2 (germline): SGHAT, FQNNGV. The CDR3 coding sequence is TGTGCCAGCAGCCCGGACAGCCGAGTAGAGATTCAGTACTTC. Amino acid sequence: CASSPDSRVEIQYF.

This sequence joins TRBV6-5 and TRBJ2-7; possibly TRBD2 for D (5 bases). V lost 7 bases and J lost 6, with 13 bases in between. CDR3 length: 12 amino acids. Germline values: CDR1 MNHEY, CDR2 SVGAGI. The CDR3 sequence: CASTAGVGEQYF. The CDR3 nucleotides are TGTGCCAGCACCGCCGGGGTTGGCGAGCAGTACTTC.

The chain recombines TRBV30 with TRBJ2-2, with 8 bases that match TRBD1. With V trimmed by 2 bases and J by 6 bases, 8 bases remained unmatched. In germline, CDR1 is GTSNPN, CDR2 SVGIG (reference sequence). There are 15 residues in the CDR3. In nucleotides, the CDR3 is TGTGCCTGGAGTCGGACAGGGTGGCGTGCCGGGGAGCTGTTTTTT. The encoded protein is CAWSRTGWRAGELFF.